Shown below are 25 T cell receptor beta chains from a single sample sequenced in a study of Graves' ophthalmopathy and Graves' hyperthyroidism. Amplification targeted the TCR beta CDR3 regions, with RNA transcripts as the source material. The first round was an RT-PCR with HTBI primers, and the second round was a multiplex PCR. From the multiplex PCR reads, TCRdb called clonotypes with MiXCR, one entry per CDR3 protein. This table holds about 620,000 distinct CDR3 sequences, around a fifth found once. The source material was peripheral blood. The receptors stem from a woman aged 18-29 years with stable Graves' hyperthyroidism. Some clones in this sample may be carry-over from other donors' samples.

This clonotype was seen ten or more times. CDR3 in DNA: TGTGCCAGCACTCCGACAGAGTGGAACACTGAAGCTTTCTTT. This gives the protein CASTPTEWNTEAFF. The J gene is TRBJ1-1, the V gene TRBV12-3 or TRBV12-4; a possible D gene is TRBD1 (5 bases). Trimming took off 7 bases at V and 1 base at J, with 13 bases between the two ends. The CDR3 sequence is 14 residues long.

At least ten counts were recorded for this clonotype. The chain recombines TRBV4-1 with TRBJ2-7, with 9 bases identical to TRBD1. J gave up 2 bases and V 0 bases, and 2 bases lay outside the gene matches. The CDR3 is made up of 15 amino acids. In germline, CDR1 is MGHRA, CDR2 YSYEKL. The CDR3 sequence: CASSQDGQGPYEQYF. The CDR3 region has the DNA TGCGCCAGCAGCCAAGACGGACAGGGGCCCTACGAGCAGTACTTC.

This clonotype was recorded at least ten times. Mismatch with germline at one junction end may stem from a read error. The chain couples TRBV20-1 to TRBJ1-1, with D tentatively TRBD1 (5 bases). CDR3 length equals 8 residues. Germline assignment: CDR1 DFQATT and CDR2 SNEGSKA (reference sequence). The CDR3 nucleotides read TGCAGTGCTAGAGGAGGGGTCTTT. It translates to CSARGGVF.

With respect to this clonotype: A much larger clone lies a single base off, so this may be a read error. The CDR3 region has the DNA TGCGCCAGCAGCTTGGCAGGTGATCGGACTGAAGCTTGCTTT. Amino acid sequence: CASSLAGDRTEACF. The J gene is TRBJ1-1, the V gene TRBV5-1; D remains unclear. The CDR3 runs to 14 residues. Germline V gives CDR1 SGHRS, CDR2 YFSETQ.

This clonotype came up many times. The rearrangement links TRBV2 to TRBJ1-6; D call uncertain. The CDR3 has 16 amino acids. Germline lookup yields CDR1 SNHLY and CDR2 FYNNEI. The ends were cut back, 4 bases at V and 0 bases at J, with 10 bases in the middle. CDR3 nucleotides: TGTGCCAGCAGTGTCGGGATAAGCTCCTATAATTCACCCCTCCACTTT. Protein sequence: CASSVGISSYNSPLHF.

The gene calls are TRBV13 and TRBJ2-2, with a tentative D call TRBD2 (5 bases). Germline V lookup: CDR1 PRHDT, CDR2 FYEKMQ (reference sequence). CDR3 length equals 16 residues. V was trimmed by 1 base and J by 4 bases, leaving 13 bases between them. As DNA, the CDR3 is TGTGCCAGCAGCTTAGCGATGGGAGCGTCCACCGGGGAGCTGTTTTTT. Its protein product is CASSLAMGASTGELFF. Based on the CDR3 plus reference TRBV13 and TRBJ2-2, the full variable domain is AAGVIQSPRHLIKEKRETATLKCYPIPRHDTVYWYQQGPGQDPQFLISFYEKMQSDKGSIPDRFSAQQFSDYHSELNMSSLELGDSALYFCASSLAMGASTGELFFGEGSRLTVL.

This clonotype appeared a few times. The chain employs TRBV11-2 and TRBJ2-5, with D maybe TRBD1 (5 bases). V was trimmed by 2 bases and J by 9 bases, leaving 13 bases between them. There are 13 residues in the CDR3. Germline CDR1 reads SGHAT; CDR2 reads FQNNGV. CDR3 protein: CASSLSLVGAQYF. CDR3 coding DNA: TGTGCCAGCAGCTTAAGTTTAGTAGGGGCCCAGTACTTC.

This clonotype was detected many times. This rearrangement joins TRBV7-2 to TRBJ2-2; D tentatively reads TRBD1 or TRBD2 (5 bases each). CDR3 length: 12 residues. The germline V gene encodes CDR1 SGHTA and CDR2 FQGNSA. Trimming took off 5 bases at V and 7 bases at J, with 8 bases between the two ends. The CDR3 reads CASSQGVGELFF. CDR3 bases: TGTGCCAGCAGCCAGGGAGTCGGGGAGCTGTTTTTT. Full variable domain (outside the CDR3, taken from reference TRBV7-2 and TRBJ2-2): GAGVSQSPSNKVTEKGKDVELRCDPISGHTALYWYRQSLGQGLEFLIYFQGNSAPDKSGLPSDRFSAERTGGSVSTLTIQRTQQEDSAVYLCASSQGVGELFFGEGSRLTVL.

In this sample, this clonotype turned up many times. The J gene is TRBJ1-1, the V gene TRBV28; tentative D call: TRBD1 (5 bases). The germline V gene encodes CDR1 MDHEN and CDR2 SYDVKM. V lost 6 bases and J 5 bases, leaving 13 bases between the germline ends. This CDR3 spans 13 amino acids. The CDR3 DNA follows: TGTGCCAGCAGCACAGACAGAAGGACTGAAGCTTTCTTT. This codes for CASSTDRRTEAFF. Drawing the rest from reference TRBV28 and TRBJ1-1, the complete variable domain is DVKVTQSSRYLVKRTGEKVFLECVQDMDHENMFWYRQDPGLGLRLIYFSYDVKMKEKGDIPEGYSVSREKKERFSLILESASTNQTSMYLCASSTDRRTEAFFGQGTRLTVV.

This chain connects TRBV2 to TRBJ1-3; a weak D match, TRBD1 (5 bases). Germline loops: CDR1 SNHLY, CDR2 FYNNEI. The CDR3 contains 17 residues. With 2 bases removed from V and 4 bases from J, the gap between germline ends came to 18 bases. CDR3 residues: CASSEKWRGETGNTIYF. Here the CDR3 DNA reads TGTGCCAGCAGTGAAAAATGGCGAGGGGAAACCGGAAACACCATATATTTT. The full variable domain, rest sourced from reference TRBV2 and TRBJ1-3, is EPEVTQTPSHQVTQMGQEVILRCVPISNHLYFYWYRQILGQKVEFLVSFYNNEISEKSEIFDDQFSVERPDGSNFTLKIRSTKLEDSAMYFCASSEKWRGETGNTIYFGEGSWLTVV.

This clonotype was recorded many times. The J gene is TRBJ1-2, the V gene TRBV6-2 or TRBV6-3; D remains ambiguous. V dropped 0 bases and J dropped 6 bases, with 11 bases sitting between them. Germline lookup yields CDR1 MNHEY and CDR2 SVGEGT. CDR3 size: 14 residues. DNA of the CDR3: TGTGCCAGCAGTTACTCGAGACCGTCCAATGGCTACACCTTC. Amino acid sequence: CASSYSRPSNGYTF.

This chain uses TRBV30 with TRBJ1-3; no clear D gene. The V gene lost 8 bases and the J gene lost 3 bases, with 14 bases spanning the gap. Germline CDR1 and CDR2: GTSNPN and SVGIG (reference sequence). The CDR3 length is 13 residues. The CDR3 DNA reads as TGTGCCGGGTTAAATAGTGGTGGAAACACCATATATTTT. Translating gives CAGLNSGGNTIYF.

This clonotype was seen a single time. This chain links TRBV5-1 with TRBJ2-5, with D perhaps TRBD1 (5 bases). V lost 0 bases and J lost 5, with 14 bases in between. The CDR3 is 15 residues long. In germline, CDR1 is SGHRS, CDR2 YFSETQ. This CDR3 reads CASSLEGQGYETQYF. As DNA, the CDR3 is TGCGCCAGCAGCTTGGAGGGCCAGGGTTACGAGACCCAGTACTTC.

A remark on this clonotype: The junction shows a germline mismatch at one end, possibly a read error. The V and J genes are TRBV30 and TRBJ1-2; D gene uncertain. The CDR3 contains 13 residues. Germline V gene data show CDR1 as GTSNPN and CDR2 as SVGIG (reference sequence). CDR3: CAWSVVQNYGYTF. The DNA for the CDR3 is TGTGCCTGGAGTGTAGTACAGAACTATGGTTACACCTTC.

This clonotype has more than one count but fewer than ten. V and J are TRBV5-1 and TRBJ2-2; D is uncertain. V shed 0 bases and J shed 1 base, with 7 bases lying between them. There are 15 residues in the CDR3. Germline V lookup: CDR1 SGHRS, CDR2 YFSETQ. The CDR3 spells CASSLEQLNTGELFF. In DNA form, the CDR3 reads TGCGCCAGCAGCTTGGAACAGCTGAACACCGGGGAGCTGTTTTTT.

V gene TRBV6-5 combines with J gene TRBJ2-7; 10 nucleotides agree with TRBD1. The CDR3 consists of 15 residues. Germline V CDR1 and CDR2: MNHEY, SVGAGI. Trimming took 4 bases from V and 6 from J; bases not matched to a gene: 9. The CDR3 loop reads CASSLGTGVSSEQYF. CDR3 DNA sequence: TGTGCCAGCAGTTTGGGGACAGGGGTGTCGAGCGAGCAGTACTTC.

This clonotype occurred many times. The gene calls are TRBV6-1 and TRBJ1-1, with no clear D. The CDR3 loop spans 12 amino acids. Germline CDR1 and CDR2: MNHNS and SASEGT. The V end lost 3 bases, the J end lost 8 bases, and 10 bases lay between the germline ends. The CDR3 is CASSEWSEEAFF. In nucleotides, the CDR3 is TGTGCCAGCAGTGAGTGGTCGGAAGAAGCTTTCTTT.

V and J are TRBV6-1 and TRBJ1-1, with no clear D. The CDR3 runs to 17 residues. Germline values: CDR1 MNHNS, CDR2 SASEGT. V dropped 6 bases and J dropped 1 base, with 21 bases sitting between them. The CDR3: CASSSIVRRVRNTEAFF. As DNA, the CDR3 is TGTGCCAGCAGCTCCATCGTCCGGCGGGTCCGGAACACTGAAGCTTTCTTT.

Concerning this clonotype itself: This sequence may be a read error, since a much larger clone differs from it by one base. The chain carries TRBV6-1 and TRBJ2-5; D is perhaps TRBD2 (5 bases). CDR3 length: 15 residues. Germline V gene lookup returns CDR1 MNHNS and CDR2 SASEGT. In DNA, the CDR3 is TGTGCCAGCACTGAAAGTGGGCTTGTGGTCGGGGCCCAGTACTTC. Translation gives CASTESGLVVGAQYF.

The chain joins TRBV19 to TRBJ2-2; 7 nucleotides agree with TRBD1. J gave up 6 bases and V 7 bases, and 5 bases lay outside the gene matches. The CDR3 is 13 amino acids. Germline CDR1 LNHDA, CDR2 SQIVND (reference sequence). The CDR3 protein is CASTIDRAGELFF. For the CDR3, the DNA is TGTGCCAGTACCATCGACAGGGCCGGGGAGCTGTTTTTT.

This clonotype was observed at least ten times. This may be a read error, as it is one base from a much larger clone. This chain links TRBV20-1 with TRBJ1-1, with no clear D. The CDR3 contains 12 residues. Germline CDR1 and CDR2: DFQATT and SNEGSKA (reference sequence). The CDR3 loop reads CSARGAGRNALF. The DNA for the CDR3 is TGCAGTGCTAGAGGGGCGGGCAGAAACGCTCTCTTT.

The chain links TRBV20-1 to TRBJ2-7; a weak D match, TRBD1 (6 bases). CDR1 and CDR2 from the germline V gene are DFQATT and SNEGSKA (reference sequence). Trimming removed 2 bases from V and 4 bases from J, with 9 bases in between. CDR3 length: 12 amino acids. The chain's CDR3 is CSARTGPYEQYF. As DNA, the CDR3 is TGCAGTGCTAGAACAGGGCCTTACGAGCAGTACTTC.

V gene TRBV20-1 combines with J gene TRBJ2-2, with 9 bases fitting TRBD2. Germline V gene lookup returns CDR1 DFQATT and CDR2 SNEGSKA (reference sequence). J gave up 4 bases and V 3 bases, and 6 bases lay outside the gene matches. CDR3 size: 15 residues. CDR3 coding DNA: TGCAGTGCTAGTAGGGGACTAGCAAGCACCGGGGAGCTGTTTTTT. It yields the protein CSASRGLASTGELFF.

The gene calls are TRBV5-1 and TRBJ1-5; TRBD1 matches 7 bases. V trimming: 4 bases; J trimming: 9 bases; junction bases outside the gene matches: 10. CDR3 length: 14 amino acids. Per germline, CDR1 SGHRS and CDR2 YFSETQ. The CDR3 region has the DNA TGCGCCAGCAGCCCAACAGGGGATCCGTGGCCCCAGCATTTT. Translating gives CASSPTGDPWPQHF.

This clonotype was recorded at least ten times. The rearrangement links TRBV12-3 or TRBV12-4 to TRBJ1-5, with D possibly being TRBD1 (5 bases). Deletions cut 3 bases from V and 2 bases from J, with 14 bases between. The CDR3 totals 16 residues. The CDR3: CASSLFGDGGNQPQHF. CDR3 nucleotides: TGTGCCAGCAGTTTGTTCGGGGACGGAGGCAATCAGCCCCAGCATTTT.